The clone carrying this TCR beta chain was found once. The entry originates in a study of blood T cell repertoires in COVID-19. Study-wide background: The United States, Italy and Spain supplied acute and convalescent COVID-19 samples.

Original processing methods: The assay estimated nucleated cells by amplifying reference gene primers. Here immunoSEQ multiplex PCR was the method, and the copy in TCRdb shows in-frame clones only, minus some. The D gene and trimming were derived from the DNA, and the V and J assignments and clone size from that table. This sample has tens of thousands of clones; around nine tenths occur once, and the top ten carry roughly 32%. Germline V gene data show CDR1 as DFQATT and CDR2 as SNEGSKA (reference sequence). V was shortened by 3 bases and J by 1 base, with 17 bases between the two germline ends. The CDR3 covers 16 residues.

J is TRBJ2-3 and V is TRBV20-1, with a possible D match to TRBD2 (7 bases). This TCR derives from a man aged 70-80 years with active COVID-19. Sequencing input: peripheral blood. The CDR3 DNA is TGCAGTGCTAGTTTCGGGGGGCTGCGGGGCACAGATACGCAGTATTTT. Its translation is CSASFGGLRGTDTQYF.